This T cell receptor (beta chain) was observed in a study of T cells in localized non-small cell lung cancer. Assay used: immunoSEQ multiplex PCR; TCRdb lists only in-frame clones, some missing. The table lists about 2,600 clones, roughly 33% of them singletons. This specimen was lung tumor tissue, taken before any cancer treatment. The clonotype originates from a man aged 35 to 69 with stage I lung adenocarcinoma.

The CDR3 reads CAWSRGGSEETQYF. The CDR3 nucleotides read TGTGCCTGGAGCCGTGGAGGGTCAGAAGAGACCCAGTACTTC. The chain combines TRBV30 with TRBJ2-5, with a tentative D call TRBD2 (6 bases). V dropped 3 bases and J dropped 3 bases, with 14 bases sitting between them. The CDR3 covers 14 residues. Germline CDR1 GTSNPN, CDR2 SVGIG (reference sequence).